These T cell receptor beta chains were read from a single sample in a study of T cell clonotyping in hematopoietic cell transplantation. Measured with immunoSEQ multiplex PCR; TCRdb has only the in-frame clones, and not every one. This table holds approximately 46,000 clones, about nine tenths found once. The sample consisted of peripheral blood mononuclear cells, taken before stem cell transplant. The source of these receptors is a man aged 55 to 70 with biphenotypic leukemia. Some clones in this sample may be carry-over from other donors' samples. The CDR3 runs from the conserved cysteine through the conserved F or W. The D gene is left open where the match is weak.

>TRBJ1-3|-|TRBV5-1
TGCGCCAGCAGCTTGGCCGGGGTAGACTCTGGAAACACCATATATTTT
CASSLAGVDSGNTIYF
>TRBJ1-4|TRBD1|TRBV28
TGTGCCAGCAGTTCACTTACAGGGGGCTATGAAAAACTGTTTTTT
CASSSLTGGYEKLFF
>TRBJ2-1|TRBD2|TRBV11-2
TGTGCCAGCAGCCGGACTAGCGGGAATGTCTACAATGAGCAGTTCTTC
CASSRTSGNVYNEQFF
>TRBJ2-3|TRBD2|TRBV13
TGTGCCAGCAGCTCCCGACTAGCGGGAGAGGTAGATACGCAGTATTTT
CASSSRLAGEVDTQYF
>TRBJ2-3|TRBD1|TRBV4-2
TGTGCCAGCAGCCATGGGGGACAGAGCACAGATACGCAGTATTTT
CASSHGGQSTDTQYF
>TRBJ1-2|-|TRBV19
TGTGCCAGTAGTATAACCCCGGGACTCTTTCACGGCTACACCTTC
CASSITPGLFHGYTF
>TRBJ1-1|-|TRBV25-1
TGTGCCAGCAGTATCGGGACTGCTGAAGCTTTCTTT
CASSIGTAEAFF
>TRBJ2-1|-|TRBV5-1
TGCGCCAGCAGCTTGAGACCGATCCCCTACAATGAGCAGTTCTTC
CASSLRPIPYNEQFF
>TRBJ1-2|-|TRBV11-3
TGTGCCAGCAGCTCCCGCGCCGTGGGGGACGCTGAGATGGATAACTATGGCTACACCTTC
CASSSRAVGDAEMDNYGYTF
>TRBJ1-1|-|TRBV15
TGTGCCACCAGCAGAGAACGGGGCACTGAAGCTTTCTTT
CATSRERGTEAFF
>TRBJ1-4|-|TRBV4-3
TGCGCCAGCAGCCAGGGCCCAGGAAATGAAAAACTGTTTTTT
CASSQGPGNEKLFF
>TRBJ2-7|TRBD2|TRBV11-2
TGTGCCAGCAGCTTAAGCAGCGGGGAGGAGACCTACGAGCAGTACTTC
CASSLSSGEETYEQYF
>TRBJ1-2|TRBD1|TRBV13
TGTGCCAGCAGCTTAGGGGGACAGGTCAAGGGGGGCTACACCTTC
CASSLGGQVKGGYTF